This T cell receptor (beta chain) was sequenced in a study of cytomegalovirus exposure and HLA in healthy donors. Study outcomes and limitations: When the data were analyzed later, several of the most significant clusters appeared to be linked to common viral pathogens. A link between a missense DCLRE1C variant and TCR beta V- and J-gene trimming emerged from a later analysis.

Regarding this clone: Its matching antigen is unknown.

The CDR3 has 16 amino acids. Per the germline V gene, CDR1 is SGHRS and CDR2 is YFSETQ. Deletions cut 0 bases from V and 0 bases from J, with 13 bases between. The PCR used 60 Vbeta and 13 Jbeta primers. Sequenced by immunoSEQ multiplex PCR; TCRdb stores in-frame clones only, minus some. The profile shows approximately 140,000 clones, more than 65% of them singletons. The donors comprised healthy bone marrow donors. These donors counted as nominally healthy when sampled, but unrecorded immune exposures were likely. The chain combines TRBV5-1 with TRBJ2-7; a weak D match, TRBD1 (5 bases). This clonotype was obtained from a man in his fifties or sixties in good health and CMV-seropositive. The sample was PBMCs. The CDR3 loop is CASSLVVSTDSYEQYF. CDR3 bases: TGCGCCAGCAGCTTGGTAGTCTCGACAGACTCCTACGAGCAGTACTTC.